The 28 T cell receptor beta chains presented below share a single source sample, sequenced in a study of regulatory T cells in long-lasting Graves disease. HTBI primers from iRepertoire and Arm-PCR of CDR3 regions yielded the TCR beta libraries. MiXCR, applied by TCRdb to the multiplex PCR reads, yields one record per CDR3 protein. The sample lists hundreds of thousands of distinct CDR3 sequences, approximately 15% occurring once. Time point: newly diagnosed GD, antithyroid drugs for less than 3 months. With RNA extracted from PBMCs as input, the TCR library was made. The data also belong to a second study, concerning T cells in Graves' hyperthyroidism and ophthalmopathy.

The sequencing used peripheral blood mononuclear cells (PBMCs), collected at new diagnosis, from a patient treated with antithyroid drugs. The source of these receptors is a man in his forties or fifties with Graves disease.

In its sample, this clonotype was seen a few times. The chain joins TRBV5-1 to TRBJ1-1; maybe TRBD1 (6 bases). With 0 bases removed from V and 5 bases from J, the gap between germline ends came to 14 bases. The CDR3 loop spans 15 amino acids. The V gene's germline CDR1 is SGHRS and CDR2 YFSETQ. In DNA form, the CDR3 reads TGCGCCAGCAGCTTGGTTCTGGGGAGGGGGACTGAAGCTTTCTTT. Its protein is CASSLVLGRGTEAFF.

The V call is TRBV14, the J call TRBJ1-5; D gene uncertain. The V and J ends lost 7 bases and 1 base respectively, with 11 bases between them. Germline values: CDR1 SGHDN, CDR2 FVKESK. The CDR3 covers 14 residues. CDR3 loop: CASKLLVSNQPQHF. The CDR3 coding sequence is TGTGCCAGCAAATTGCTCGTAAGCAATCAGCCCCAGCATTTT. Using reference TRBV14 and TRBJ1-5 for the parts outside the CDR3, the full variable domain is EAGVTQFPSHSVIEKGQTVTLRCDPISGHDNLYWYRRVMGKEIKFLLHFVKESKQDESGMPNNRFLAERTGGTYSTLKVQPAELEDSGVYFCASKLLVSNQPQHFGDGTRLSIL.

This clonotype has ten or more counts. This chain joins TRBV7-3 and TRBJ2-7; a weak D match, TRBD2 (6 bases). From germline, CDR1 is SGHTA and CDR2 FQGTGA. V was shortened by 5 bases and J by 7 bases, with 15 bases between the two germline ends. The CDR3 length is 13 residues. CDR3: CASSQKRGREQYF. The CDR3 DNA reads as TGTGCCAGCAGCCAAAAACGGGGGAGGGAGCAGTACTTC.

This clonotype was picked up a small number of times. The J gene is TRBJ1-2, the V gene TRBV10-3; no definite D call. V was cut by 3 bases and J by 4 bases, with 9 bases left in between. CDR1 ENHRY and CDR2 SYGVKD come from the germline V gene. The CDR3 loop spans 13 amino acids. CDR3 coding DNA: TGTGCCATCAGTGACGAGGTGGGCTATGGCTACACCTTC. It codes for CAISDEVGYGYTF.

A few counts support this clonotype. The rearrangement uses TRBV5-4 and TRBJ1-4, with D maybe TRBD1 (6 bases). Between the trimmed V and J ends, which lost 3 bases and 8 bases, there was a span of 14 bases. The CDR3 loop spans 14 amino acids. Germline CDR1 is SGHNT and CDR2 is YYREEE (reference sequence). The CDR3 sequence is CASSSGQPKEKLFF. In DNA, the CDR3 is TGTGCCAGCAGCTCCGGACAGCCAAAGGAAAAACTGTTTTTT.

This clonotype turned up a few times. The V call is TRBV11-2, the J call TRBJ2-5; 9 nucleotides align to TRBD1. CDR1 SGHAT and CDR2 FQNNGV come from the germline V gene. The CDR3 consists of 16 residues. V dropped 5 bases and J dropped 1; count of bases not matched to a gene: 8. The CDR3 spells CASSPGTGKGQETQYF. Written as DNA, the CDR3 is TGTGCCAGCAGCCCGGGGACAGGGAAGGGCCAAGAGACCCAGTACTTC.

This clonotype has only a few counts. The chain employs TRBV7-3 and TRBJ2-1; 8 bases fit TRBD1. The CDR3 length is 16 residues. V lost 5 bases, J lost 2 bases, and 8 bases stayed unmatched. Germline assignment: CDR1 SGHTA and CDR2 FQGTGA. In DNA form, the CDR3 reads TGTGCCAGCAGCCGTCAGGGGGCGGCGGCCTACAATGAGCAGTTCTTC. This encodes CASSRQGAAAYNEQFF.

The CDR3 bases are TGTGCCAGCAGCTGGGATGGACGGATTAATTCACCCCTCCACTTT. Translated: CASSWDGRINSPLHF. The chain is built from TRBV5-5 and TRBJ1-6; D is ambiguous. The CDR3 length is 15 residues. Germline V gene lookup returns CDR1 SGHKS and CDR2 YYEKEE (reference sequence). V lost 3 bases and J 6 bases, leaving 13 bases between the germline ends.

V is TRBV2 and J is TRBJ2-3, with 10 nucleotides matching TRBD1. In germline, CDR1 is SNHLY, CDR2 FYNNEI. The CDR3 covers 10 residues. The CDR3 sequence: CGTGGDTQYF. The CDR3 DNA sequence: TGTGGGACAGGGGGAGATACGCAGTATTTT.

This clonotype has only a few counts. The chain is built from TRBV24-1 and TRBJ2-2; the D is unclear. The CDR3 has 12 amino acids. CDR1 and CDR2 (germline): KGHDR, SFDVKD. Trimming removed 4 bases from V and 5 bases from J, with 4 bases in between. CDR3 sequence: CATSEYTGELFF. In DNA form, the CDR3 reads TGTGCCACCAGTGAATATACCGGGGAGCTGTTTTTT.

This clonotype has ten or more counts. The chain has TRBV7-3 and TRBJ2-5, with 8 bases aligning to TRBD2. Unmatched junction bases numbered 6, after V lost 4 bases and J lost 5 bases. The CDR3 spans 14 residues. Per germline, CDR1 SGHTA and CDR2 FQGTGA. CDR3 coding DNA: TGTGCCAGCAGCTGGAGCGGGGGCGGGGAGACCCAGTACTTC. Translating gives CASSWSGGGETQYF.

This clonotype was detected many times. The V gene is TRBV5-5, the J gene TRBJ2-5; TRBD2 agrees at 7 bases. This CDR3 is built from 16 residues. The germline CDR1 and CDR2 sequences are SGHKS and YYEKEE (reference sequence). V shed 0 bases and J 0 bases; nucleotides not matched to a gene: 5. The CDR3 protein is CASSLAAGGYQETQYF. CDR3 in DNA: TGTGCCAGCAGCTTGGCCGCCGGGGGGTACCAAGAGACCCAGTACTTC.

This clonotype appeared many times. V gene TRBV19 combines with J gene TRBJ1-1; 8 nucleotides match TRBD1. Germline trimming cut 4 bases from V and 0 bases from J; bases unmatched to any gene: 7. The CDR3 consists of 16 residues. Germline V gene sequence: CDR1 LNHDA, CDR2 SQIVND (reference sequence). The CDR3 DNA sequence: TGTGCCAGTAGTAAAGGGACAGGCATCATGAACACTGAAGCTTTCTTT. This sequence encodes CASSKGTGIMNTEAFF.

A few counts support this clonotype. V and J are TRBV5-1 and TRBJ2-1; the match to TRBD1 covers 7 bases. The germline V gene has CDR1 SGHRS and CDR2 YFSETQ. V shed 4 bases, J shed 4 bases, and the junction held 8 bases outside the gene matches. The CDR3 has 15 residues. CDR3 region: CASSPGQLLYNEQFF. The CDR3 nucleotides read TGCGCCAGCAGCCCGGGACAGCTGCTTTACAATGAGCAGTTCTTC.

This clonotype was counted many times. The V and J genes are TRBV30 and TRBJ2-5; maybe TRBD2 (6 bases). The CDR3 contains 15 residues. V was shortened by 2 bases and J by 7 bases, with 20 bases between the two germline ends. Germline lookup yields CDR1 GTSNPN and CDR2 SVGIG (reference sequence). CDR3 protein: CAWSSLGLSSGTQYF. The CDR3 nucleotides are TGTGCCTGGAGTTCCCTGGGACTTTCTTCGGGGACCCAGTACTTC.

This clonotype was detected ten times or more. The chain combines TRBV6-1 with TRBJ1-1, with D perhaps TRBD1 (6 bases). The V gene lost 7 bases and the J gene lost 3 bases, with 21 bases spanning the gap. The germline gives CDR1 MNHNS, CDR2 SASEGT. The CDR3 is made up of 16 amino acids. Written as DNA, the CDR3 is TGTGCCAGCACCTCCGGATTACTGGACAGCTACACTGAAGCTTTCTTT. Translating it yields CASTSGLLDSYTEAFF.

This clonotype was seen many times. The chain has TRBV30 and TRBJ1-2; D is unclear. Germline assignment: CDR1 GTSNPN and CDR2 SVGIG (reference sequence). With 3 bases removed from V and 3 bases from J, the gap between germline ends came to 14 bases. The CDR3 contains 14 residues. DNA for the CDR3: TGTGCCTGGAGCAACATGATTCTTTACTATGGCTACACCTTC. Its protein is CAWSNMILYYGYTF.

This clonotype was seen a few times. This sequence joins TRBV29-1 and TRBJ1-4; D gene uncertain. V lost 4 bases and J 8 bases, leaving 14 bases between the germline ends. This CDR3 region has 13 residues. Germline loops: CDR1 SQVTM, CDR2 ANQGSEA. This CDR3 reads CSVVPTGTEKLFF. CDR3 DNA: TGCAGCGTTGTTCCCACTGGTACCGAAAAACTGTTTTTT.

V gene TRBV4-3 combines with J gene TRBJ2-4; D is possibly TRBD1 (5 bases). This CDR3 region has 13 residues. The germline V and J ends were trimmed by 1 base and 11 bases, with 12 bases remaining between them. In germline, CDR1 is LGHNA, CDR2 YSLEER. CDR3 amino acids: CASSQGRETFQYF. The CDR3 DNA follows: TGCGCCAGCAGCCAAGGCAGGGAAACTTTTCAGTACTTC.

The CDR3 nucleotides are TGCAGTGCTAGAGGGGGGACAGGGGTTCAAGAGACCCAGTACTTC. Translating it yields CSARGGTGVQETQYF. The chain combines TRBV20-1 with TRBJ2-5; 10 bases map to TRBD1. The CDR3 consists of 15 residues. Germline CDR1 reads DFQATT; CDR2 reads SNEGSKA (reference sequence). V lost 1 base to trimming and J lost 2 bases; unmatched junction nucleotides: 4.

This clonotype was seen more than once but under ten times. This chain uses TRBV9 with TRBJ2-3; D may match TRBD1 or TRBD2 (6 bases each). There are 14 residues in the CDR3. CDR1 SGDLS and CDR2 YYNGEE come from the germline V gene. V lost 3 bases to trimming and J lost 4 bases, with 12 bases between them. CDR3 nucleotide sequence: TGTGCCAGCAGCGGGGGGGCTCTGGCAGATACGCAGTATTTT. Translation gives CASSGGALADTQYF.

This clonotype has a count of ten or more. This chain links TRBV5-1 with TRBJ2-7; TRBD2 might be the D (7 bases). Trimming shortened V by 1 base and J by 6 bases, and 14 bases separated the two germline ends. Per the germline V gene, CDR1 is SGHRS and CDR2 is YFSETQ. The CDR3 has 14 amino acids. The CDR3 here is CASSLRGALAEQYF. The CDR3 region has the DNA TGCGCCAGCAGCTTGCGGGGGGCGCTGGCCGAGCAGTACTTC. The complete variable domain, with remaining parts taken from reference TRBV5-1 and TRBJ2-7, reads KAGVTQTPRYLIKTRGQQVTLSCSPISGHRSVSWYQQTPGQGLQFLFEYFSETQRNKGNFPGRFSGRQFSNSRSEMNVSTLELGDSALYLCASSLRGALAEQYFGPGTRLTVT.

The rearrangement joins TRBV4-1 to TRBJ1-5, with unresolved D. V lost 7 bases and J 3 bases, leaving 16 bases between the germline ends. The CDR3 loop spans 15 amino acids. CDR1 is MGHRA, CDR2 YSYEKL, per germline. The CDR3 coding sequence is TGCGCCAGCAAAAAGCTGGTGGTCGACAATCAGCCCCAGCATTTT. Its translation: CASKKLVVDNQPQHF.

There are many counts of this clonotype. In DNA form, the CDR3 reads TGTGCCAGCAGTTCCATGGAGGATGAGCAGTTCTTC. Protein: CASSSMEDEQFF. The chain recombines TRBV27 with TRBJ2-1; D is perhaps TRBD2 (5 bases). CDR1 and CDR2 from the germline V gene are MNHEY and SMNVEV (reference sequence). V was clipped by 4 bases and J by 8 bases, with 9 bases between them. This CDR3 spans 12 amino acids.

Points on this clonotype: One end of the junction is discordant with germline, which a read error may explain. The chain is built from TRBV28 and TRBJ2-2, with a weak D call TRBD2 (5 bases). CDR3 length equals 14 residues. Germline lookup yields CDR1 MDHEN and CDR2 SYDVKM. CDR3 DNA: TGTGCCAGCCAGATGCCGCCGAACACCGGGGAGCCGTTTTTT. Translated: CASQMPPNTGEPFF.

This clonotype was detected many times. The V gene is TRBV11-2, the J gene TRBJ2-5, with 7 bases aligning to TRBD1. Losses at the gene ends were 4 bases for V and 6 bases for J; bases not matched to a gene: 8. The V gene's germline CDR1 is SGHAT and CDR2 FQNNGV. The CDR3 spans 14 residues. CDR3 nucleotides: TGTGCCAGCAGCTCGACCACAGGGGCAAAGACCCAGTACTTC. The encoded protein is CASSSTTGAKTQYF.

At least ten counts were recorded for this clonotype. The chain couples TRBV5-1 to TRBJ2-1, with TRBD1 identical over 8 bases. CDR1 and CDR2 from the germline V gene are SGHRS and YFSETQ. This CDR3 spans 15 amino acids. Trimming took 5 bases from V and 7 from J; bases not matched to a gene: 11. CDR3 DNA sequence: TGCGCCAGCAGACCACAGGGGGGTTCTAAAAATGAGCAGTTCTTC. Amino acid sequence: CASRPQGGSKNEQFF.

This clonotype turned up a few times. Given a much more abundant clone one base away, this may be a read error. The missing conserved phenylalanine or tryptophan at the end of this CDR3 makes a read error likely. Written as DNA, the CDR3 is TGTGCCAGCAGCAAACAGGGGGGGGGCACAGATACGCAGTATTCT. Protein product: CASSKQGGGTDTQYS. This sequence joins TRBV7-2 and TRBJ2-3, with D possibly TRBD1 on 8 matching bases. The CDR3 sequence is 15 residues long. V was trimmed by 5 bases and J by 1 base, leaving 13 bases between them. The V gene's germline CDR1 is SGHTA and CDR2 FQGNSA.